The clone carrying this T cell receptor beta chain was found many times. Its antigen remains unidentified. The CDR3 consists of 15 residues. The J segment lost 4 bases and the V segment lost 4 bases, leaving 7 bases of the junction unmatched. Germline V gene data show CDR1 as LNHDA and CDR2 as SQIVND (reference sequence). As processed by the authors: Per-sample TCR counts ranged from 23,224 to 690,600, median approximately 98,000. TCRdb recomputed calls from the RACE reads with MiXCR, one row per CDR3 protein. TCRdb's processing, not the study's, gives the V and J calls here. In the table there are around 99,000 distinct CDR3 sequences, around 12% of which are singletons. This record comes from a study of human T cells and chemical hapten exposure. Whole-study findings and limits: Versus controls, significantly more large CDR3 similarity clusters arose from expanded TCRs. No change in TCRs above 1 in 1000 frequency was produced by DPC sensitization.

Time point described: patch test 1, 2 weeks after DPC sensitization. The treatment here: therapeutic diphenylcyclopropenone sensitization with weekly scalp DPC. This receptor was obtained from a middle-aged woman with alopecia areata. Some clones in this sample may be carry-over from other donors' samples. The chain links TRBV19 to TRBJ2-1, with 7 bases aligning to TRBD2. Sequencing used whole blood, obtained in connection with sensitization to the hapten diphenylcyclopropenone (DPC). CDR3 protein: CASSSGSTTYNEQFF. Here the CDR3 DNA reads TGTGCCAGTAGTAGCGGGAGTACGACATACAATGAGCAGTTCTTC.